This T cell receptor (beta chain) stems from a study of T cell responses to AZD1222 COVID-19 vaccine. Sequencing used immunoSEQ multiplex PCR; TCRdb keeps in-frame clones, though not all of them. The sample has 130,000 to 150,000 clones; 90% are singletons. The CDR3 runs 15 residues. Germline CDR1 and CDR2: SGHNT and YYREEE (reference sequence). V shed 5 bases and J shed 8 bases, with 19 bases lying between them. V gene TRBV5-4 combines with J gene TRBJ1-4; TRBD1 is a possible D gene (5 bases). The sequence was obtained from an adult in good health. Sample: peripheral blood, taken on day 0 of AZD1222 vaccination. The CDR3 DNA sequence: TGTGCCAGCAGGATGATGGGACTTTTAGAGGAAAAACTGTTTTTT. It encodes CASRMMGLLEEKLFF. Using reference TRBV5-4 and TRBJ1-4 for the parts outside the CDR3, the full variable domain is ETGVTQSPTHLIKTRGQQVTLRCSSQSGHNTVSWYQQALGQGPQFIFQYYREEENGRGNFPPRFSGLQFPNYSSELNVNALELDDSALYLCASRMMGLLEEKLFFGSGTQLSVL.